The 8 T cell receptor beta chains listed next were all sequenced from one sample in a study of shared clonotypes between healthy human individuals (TCRdb year 2020). The library came from the immunoSEQ multiplex PCR assay. Held by TCRdb, this immuneACCESS table contains in-frame sequences only and omits some clones. Under half of the omission traces to an unresolved V gene where checked; the cause of the rest is unknown. Present in this sample are more than 2 million clones, roughly 96% of which were seen just once. 0.13% of the sample lies in the top ten. The specimen sequenced was naive CD4+ T cells sorted from blood. This sample's cell subset or site label indicates: CD45RA+ positively selected. The receptors originated from a man aged 18 to 29 in good health.

This chain links TRBV5-6 with TRBJ1-6; TRBD1 agrees at 7 bases. The CDR3 loop spans 16 amino acids. Trimming cost V 1 base and J 7 bases; bases outside gene matches: 8. The germline CDR1 and CDR2 sequences are SGHDT and YYEEEE. The CDR3 sequence: CASSLLEGTENSPLHF. CDR3 sequence (DNA): TGTGCCAGCAGCTTGCTGGAAGGGACAGAGAATTCACCCCTCCACTTT.

This clone was seen once. The chain uses TRBV7-6 and TRBJ1-1, with 7 bases identical to TRBD1. This CDR3 has 17 amino acids. CDR1 is SGHVS and CDR2 is FNYEAQ in the germline V gene. The ends lost 4 bases at V and 2 bases at J; junction bases unmatched: 13. This CDR3 reads CASSSRRPGGLNTEAFF. The CDR3 region has the DNA TGTGCCAGCAGCTCTAGAAGGCCAGGGGGGTTAAACACTGAAGCTTTCTTT.

The chain couples TRBV4-1 to TRBJ1-1, with 8 bases identical to TRBD1. The J segment lost 3 bases and the V segment lost 4 bases, leaving 4 bases of the junction unmatched. This CDR3 has 14 amino acids. Germline CDR1 reads MGHRA; CDR2 reads YSYEKL. The chain's CDR3 is CASSPTGVYTEAFF. For the CDR3, the DNA is TGCGCCAGCAGCCCGACAGGGGTGTACACTGAAGCTTTCTTT.

The chain couples TRBV29-1 to TRBJ2-3; TRBD2 matches at 10 bases. Germline V gene lookup returns CDR1 SQVTM and CDR2 ANQGSEA. The J segment lost 1 base and the V segment lost 6 bases, leaving 1 base of the junction unmatched. CDR3 length: 13 amino acids. The DNA for the CDR3 is TGCAGCGTCGGGACTAGCGGCACAGATACGCAGTATTTT. The encoded protein is CSVGTSGTDTQYF.

A few counts support this clone. The V gene is TRBV28, the J gene TRBJ1-2, with a weak D call TRBD1 (5 bases). CDR3 length: 17 amino acids. V lost 1 base and J lost 0, with 15 bases in between. Germline V gene data show CDR1 as MDHEN and CDR2 as SYDVKM. DNA for the CDR3: TGTGCCAGCAGTTTATCGGGTGGGGGGATTGCTAACTATGGCTACACCTTC. It codes for CASSLSGGGIANYGYTF.

This clone was recorded only once. The chain couples TRBV2 to TRBJ1-5; D possibly corresponds to TRBD1 (6 bases). Deletions cut 1 base from V and 5 bases from J, with 12 bases between. The CDR3 extends over 15 amino acids. Germline CDR1 reads SNHLY; CDR2 reads FYNNEI. CDR3 DNA: TGTGCCAGCAGTGAAGGCGGGGGCTCCCATCAGCCCCAGCATTTT. Protein sequence: CASSEGGGSHQPQHF.

J is TRBJ2-2 and V is TRBV19; 13 nucleotides line up with TRBD2. Trimming took 4 bases from V and 6 from J; bases not matched to a gene: 5. This CDR3 has 16 residues. Germline V gene data show CDR1 as LNHDA and CDR2 as SQIVND (reference sequence). This CDR3 is CASSTRTSGSPGELFF. In DNA form, the CDR3 reads TGTGCCAGTAGTACTCGGACTAGCGGGAGTCCCGGGGAGCTGTTTTTT.

V is TRBV5-1 and J is TRBJ2-3, with a weak D call TRBD1 (6 bases). The CDR3 covers 16 residues. Trimming removed 2 bases from V and 4 bases from J, with 17 bases in between. Per the germline V gene, CDR1 is SGHRS and CDR2 is YFSETQ. The CDR3 DNA sequence: TGCGCCAGCAGCTTCGCCGGGACACATGGGGCAGATACGCAGTATTTT. Protein product: CASSFAGTHGADTQYF.